The 26 T cell receptor beta chains listed next were all sequenced from one sample in a study of blood T cell repertoires in COVID-19. Some clones are missing from TCRdb's copy, which holds only in-frame ones; the method was immunoSEQ multiplex PCR. This table holds 250,000 or so clones, about 87% found once. The sequencing input was peripheral blood. Every receptor here comes from a woman aged 25 to 45 with COVID-19, enrolled during active disease.

The chain couples TRBV7-2 to TRBJ1-5; tentative D call: TRBD1 (5 bases). Germline V gene lookup returns CDR1 SGHTA and CDR2 FQGNSA. The CDR3 covers 13 residues. V was trimmed by 5 bases and J by 4 bases, leaving 9 bases between them. Here the CDR3 reads CASSLDRNQPQHF. The CDR3 coding sequence is TGTGCCAGCAGCCTAGACAGAAATCAGCCCCAGCATTTT.

The J gene is TRBJ1-1, the V gene TRBV29-1; 8 bases are shared with TRBD1. V was pared by 0 bases and J by 10 bases, with 7 bases of the junction left unmatched. This CDR3 region has 13 residues. Germline-derived CDR1 and CDR2 are SQVTM and ANQGSEA. The CDR3 DNA is TGCAGCGTTGAAGATCCCGGACAGGGAGGAGCTTTCTTT. Translated: CSVEDPGQGGAFF. Filled out from reference TRBV29-1 and TRBJ1-1, the complete variable domain reads SAVISQKPSRDICQRGTSLTIQCQVDSQVTMMFWYRQQPGQSLTLIATANQGSEATYESGFVIDKFPISRPNLTFSTLTVSNMSPEDSSIYLCSVEDPGQGGAFFGQGTRLTVV.

The chain employs TRBV5-1 and TRBJ2-3, with 12 bases aligning to TRBD2. Germline trimming cut 5 bases from V and 2 bases from J; bases unmatched to any gene: 21. Germline V lookup: CDR1 SGHRS, CDR2 YFSETQ. This CDR3 comprises 21 residues. CDR3 sequence: CASRSSGRALTNRGDTDTQYF. DNA for the CDR3: TGCGCCAGCAGATCTAGCGGGAGGGCTTTAACTAACCGGGGAGACACAGATACGCAGTATTTT.

The chain is built from TRBV6-2 or TRBV6-3 and TRBJ2-7, with D maybe TRBD1 (5 bases). CDR1 and CDR2 from the germline V gene are MNHEY and SVGEGT. The V gene lost 0 bases and the J gene lost 4 bases, with 7 bases spanning the gap. The CDR3 is 13 amino acids. CDR3 DNA sequence: TGTGCCAGCAGTTACTCGGCAGGGTACGAGCAGTACGTC. Protein: CASSYSAGYEQYV.

The J gene is TRBJ1-1, the V gene TRBV11-2, with TRBD1 matching 7 bases. Germline V lookup: CDR1 SGHAT, CDR2 FQNNGV. CDR3 size: 14 residues. Unmatched junction bases numbered 7, after V lost 2 bases and J lost 7 bases. CDR3 protein: CASSLMAGDSEAFF. The DNA for the CDR3 is TGTGCCAGCAGCTTAATGGCAGGGGACAGTGAAGCTTTCTTT.

The rearrangement uses TRBV4-3 and TRBJ2-3; 8 bases line up with TRBD2. CDR1 is LGHNA and CDR2 is YSLEER in the germline V gene. The CDR3 extends over 15 amino acids. V was pared by 0 bases and J by 3 bases, with 2 bases of the junction left unmatched. For the CDR3, the DNA is TGCGCCAGCAGCCAAGACAAGCGGGGGACAGATACGCAGTATTTT. Translated: CASSQDKRGTDTQYF.

The chain carries TRBV7-2 and TRBJ1-4, with no clear D. In germline, CDR1 is SGHTA, CDR2 FQGNSA. Deletions cut 0 bases from V and 8 bases from J, with 16 bases between. There are 16 residues in the CDR3. The CDR3 DNA reads as TGTGCCAGCAGCTTAGCGTCCACATCGGGAGGGGAAAAACTGTTTTTT. Its translation is CASSLASTSGGEKLFF.

This chain joins TRBV4-3 and TRBJ2-3; 10 positions agree with TRBD1. Germline loops: CDR1 LGHNA, CDR2 YSLEER. After removal of 4 bases from V and 4 bases from J, the junction contained 2 bases not matched to a gene. The CDR3 sequence is 14 residues long. The CDR3 nucleotides read TGCGCCAGCAGCCCGGGACAGGGGCCAGATACGCAGTATTTT. Its protein is CASSPGQGPDTQYF.

The V gene is TRBV5-8, the J gene TRBJ2-7; TRBD2 agrees at 10 bases. The CDR3 totals 17 residues. Trimming cost V 1 base and J 4 bases; bases outside gene matches: 11. Germline CDR1 SGHTS, CDR2 YDEGEE. The DNA of the CDR3 is TGTGCCAGCAGCTTGATAGCGGGAGGTCTTCTGCCGTACGAGCAGTACGTC. Translated: CASSLIAGGLLPYEQYV.

V gene TRBV10-1 combines with J gene TRBJ1-1; no reliable D call. Per the germline V gene, CDR1 is WNHNN and CDR2 is SYGVQD (reference sequence). V gave up 3 bases and J gave up 7 bases, with 9 bases separating them. The CDR3 runs 12 residues. The CDR3 DNA sequence: TGCGCCAGCAGTGACATTTTCGGTGAAGCTTTCTTT. Translating gives CASSDIFGEAFF.

This clone came up once. The V and J genes are TRBV7-2 and TRBJ2-3; D remains unclear. Germline loops: CDR1 SGHTA, CDR2 FQGNSA. V lost 1 base to trimming and J lost 2 bases, with 10 bases between them. The CDR3 length is 15 residues. The DNA of the CDR3 is TGTGCCAGCAGCTTAGAATCCAGGATCACAGATACGCAGTATTTT. It codes for CASSLESRITDTQYF.

This chain connects TRBV6-5 to TRBJ1-5; tentative D call: TRBD1 (5 bases). Trimming shortened V by 0 bases and J by 5 bases, and 11 bases separated the two germline ends. The CDR3 has 15 amino acids. CDR1 is MNHEY and CDR2 is SVGAGI in the germline V gene. The CDR3 DNA sequence: TGTGCCAGCAGTTACTCGTCAGGGTTCGATCAGCCCCAGCATTTT. Its translation is CASSYSSGFDQPQHF.

This clone was seen once. The sample carries other DNA sequences with the same CDR3. The V call is TRBV5-8, the J call TRBJ2-3; no definite D call. The CDR3 is made up of 12 amino acids. Germline values: CDR1 SGHTS, CDR2 YDEGEE. V was pared by 5 bases and J by 4 bases, with 8 bases between. The CDR3 bases are TGTGCCAGCAGTTCCCAGGCAGATACGCAGTATTTT. Protein sequence: CASSSQADTQYF.

V gene TRBV2 combines with J gene TRBJ2-3; D might be TRBD2 (5 bases). V dropped 0 bases and J dropped 10 bases, with 20 bases sitting between them. Germline V gene lookup returns CDR1 SNHLY and CDR2 FYNNEI. This CDR3 has 16 residues. The CDR3 region is CASSEADDYLAEPQYF. In DNA, the CDR3 is TGTGCCAGCAGTGAAGCCGATGACTATTTGGCCGAGCCGCAGTATTTT. Full variable domain (outside the CDR3, taken from reference TRBV2 and TRBJ2-3): EPEVTQTPSHQVTQMGQEVILRCVPISNHLYFYWYRQILGQKVEFLVSFYNNEISEKSEIFDDQFSVERPDGSNFTLKIRSTKLEDSAMYFCASSEADDYLAEPQYFGPGTRLTVL.

The V call is TRBV5-5, the J call TRBJ1-2, with D possibly TRBD1 on 6 matching bases. CDR3 length: 16 amino acids. Between the trimmed V and J ends, which lost 0 bases and 4 bases, there was a span of 16 bases. Germline V gene sequence: CDR1 SGHKS, CDR2 YYEKEE (reference sequence). CDR3 DNA: TGTGCCAGCAGCTTGGCCGGCAGGGGATTTGGCTATGGCTACACCTTC. Its protein is CASSLAGRGFGYGYTF. Complete variable domain (other parts from reference TRBV5-5 and TRBJ1-2): DAGVTQSPTHLIKTRGQQVTLRCSPISGHKSVSWYQQVLGQGPQFIFQYYEKEERGRGNFPDRFSARQFPNYSSELNVNALLLGDSALYLCASSLAGRGFGYGYTFGSGTRLTVV.

In this sample, this clone turned up a few times. The chain is built from TRBV6-5 and TRBJ2-7, with 7 positions matching TRBD2. This CDR3 is 13 amino acids long. J gave up 2 bases and V 6 bases, and 4 bases lay outside the gene matches. In germline, CDR1 is MNHEY, CDR2 SVGAGI. This chain's CDR3 is CASSRGSPYEQYV. Here the CDR3 DNA reads TGTGCCAGCAGCCGCGGGAGCCCCTACGAGCAGTACGTC.

This chain uses TRBV4-1 with TRBJ1-4; maybe TRBD1 (6 bases). The CDR3 extends over 16 amino acids. Trimming removed 0 bases at V and 3 bases at J, with 11 bases between. From germline, CDR1 is MGHRA and CDR2 YSYEKL. CDR3 sequence reads: CASSQDAGAANEKLFF. CDR3 DNA sequence: TGCGCCAGCAGCCAAGATGCGGGGGCAGCTAATGAAAAACTGTTTTTT.

The sample holds one count of this clone. The V call is TRBV9, the J call TRBJ2-7, with a tentative D call TRBD1 (5 bases). Trimming took 2 bases from V and 0 from J, leaving 12 bases between them. Germline CDR1 is SGDLS and CDR2 is YYNGEE. This CDR3 comprises 15 residues. In DNA form, the CDR3 reads TGTGCCAGCAGCGTCGGACACCTCAGCTCCTACGAGCAGTACTTC. It yields the protein CASSVGHLSSYEQYF.

The chain links TRBV4-1 to TRBJ1-2; the D is unclear. Germline CDR1 and CDR2: MGHRA and YSYEKL. This CDR3 is 12 amino acids long. V gave up 4 bases and J gave up 8 bases, with 11 bases separating them. In DNA, the CDR3 is TGCGCCAGCAGCCCACTCGGCGGAGGCTACACCTTC. Amino acids: CASSPLGGGYTF.

The V gene is TRBV28, the J gene TRBJ1-3; D uncertain. Germline V lookup: CDR1 MDHEN, CDR2 SYDVKM. V shed 2 bases and J shed 5 bases, with 13 bases lying between them. This CDR3 spans 15 amino acids. The CDR3 DNA follows: TGTGCCAGCAGTTTAACATGGAGTATTCGAAACACCATATATTTT. It translates to CASSLTWSIRNTIYF.

V usage is TRBV7-2 and J usage is TRBJ1-6; no clear D gene. This CDR3 region has 14 residues. Germline values: CDR1 SGHTA, CDR2 FQGNSA. V was trimmed by 5 bases and J by 8 bases, leaving 13 bases between them. The CDR3 nucleotides read TGTGCCAGCAGCCGCGTGAGGGTCGATTCACCCCTCCACTTT. Translated, it gives CASSRVRVDSPLHF.

The rearrangement links TRBV5-5 to TRBJ1-6; D unclear. Germline CDR1 is SGHKS and CDR2 is YYEKEE (reference sequence). V lost 0 bases, J lost 6 bases, and 13 bases lay in between. There are 16 residues in the CDR3. In DNA, the CDR3 is TGTGCCAGCAGCTTGGGCAGTTTATGGCCTAATTCACCCCTCCACTTT. It is translated as CASSLGSLWPNSPLHF.

The chain couples TRBV5-1 to TRBJ2-3; 7 bases match TRBD2. There are 15 residues in the CDR3. CDR1 SGHRS and CDR2 YFSETQ come from the germline V gene. Unmatched junction bases numbered 8, after V lost 7 bases and J lost 0 bases. CDR3 DNA: TGCGCCAGCGCCGACCTTAGCGGGAGCACAGATACGCAGTATTTT. This gives the protein CASADLSGSTDTQYF.

The J gene is TRBJ2-1, the V gene TRBV25-1; 7 bases align to TRBD2. This CDR3 spans 14 amino acids. The V gene's germline CDR1 is MGHDK and CDR2 SYGVNS. J gave up 5 bases and V 8 bases, and 9 bases lay outside the gene matches. CDR3 in amino acids: CASRGGGFNNEQFF. CDR3 nucleotide sequence: TGTGCCAGCCGCGGCGGGGGTTTTAACAATGAGCAGTTCTTC.

This chain links TRBV5-5 with TRBJ2-3; 8 positions match TRBD1. CDR3 length equals 14 residues. V was clipped by 3 bases and J by 4 bases; unmatched bases: 4. Germline lookup yields CDR1 SGHKS and CDR2 YYEKEE (reference sequence). Here the CDR3 DNA reads TGTGCCAGCAGCTCTGGACAGGGTCCAGATACGCAGTATTTT. It specifies CASSSGQGPDTQYF.

This chain links TRBV7-9 with TRBJ2-5; D possibly corresponds to TRBD2 (5 bases). Trimming took off 4 bases at V and 5 bases at J, with 17 bases between the two ends. Per germline, CDR1 SEHNR and CDR2 FQNEAQ (reference sequence). The CDR3 length is 15 residues. This CDR3 reads CASSSVRGSSETQYF. The CDR3 DNA reads as TGTGCCAGCAGCTCCGTTCGCGGGTCGAGTGAGACCCAGTACTTC.